The present entry profiles one T cell receptor (beta chain) with its context. This clone appeared once. The antigen it binds to is not known. Nothing much larger sits one base from this clone, and base qualities are not available. The CDR3 measures 15 amino acids from cysteine to phenylalanine. Only the CDR3 portion is preserved as DNA: 45 bases, with reading frame beginning at the first base. From the germline V gene, CDR1 is SGHRS and CDR2 is YFSETQ. Relative to germline, V is 4 bases shorter and J is 4 bases shorter, with 17 bases between their ends. The immunoSEQ Assay, a bias-controlled multiplex PCR, was used to amplify TCRbeta CDR3 regions from genomic DNA. As for the original processing: Nucleated cell counts per sample were estimated from amplification of reference gene primers within the assay. To quantify the absolute abundance of each unique TCRbeta CDR3 rearrangement, sequence reads were collapsed and filtered. For each sample, productive Simpson clonality was calculated as the square root of Simpson's diversity index over productive rearrangements. Imported from immuneACCESS, the table was reduced by TCRdb to in-frame sequences with V and J called. These copies leave out some clones; in studies compared against another copy, an unresolved V gene accounts for under half, and the cause of the remainder is not known. V and J calls and clone size come straight from that table; D and trimming were deduced from the DNA. The sample table records about 190,000 clones; approximately 87% of these occur just once. The ten largest clones represent about 12% of the sample.

At one collaborating source in Seattle, patients were enrolled during active infection and were followed longitudinally through the course of disease. The collaborating institutions used their own protocols to collect whole blood in K2EDTA tubes. For TCRbeta analysis, collaborators shipped samples as frozen whole blood, isolated PBMCs, or DNA extracted from either of those sample types. The sample comes from a study of blood T cell repertoires in COVID-19 (dated by TCRdb to between 2020 and 2021). Study-level background: Samples covering the acute and convalescent phases of COVID-19 were provided by collaborators in the United States, Italy and Spain. A de-identified subject ID, COVID-19 status, age in years and sex were almost always included in the sample metadata. The prospective study material was composed of cDNA or gDNA derived from T cells, B-cell-depleted T cells, or PBMCs. The repertoires were made available in a free public database intended to serve as a resource for research on the immune response to SARS-CoV-2. The dataset comprised deeply sampled blood TCRbeta repertoires from subjects exposed to, actively infected with, or recovered from COVID-19. Samples came from the ongoing ImmuneRACE study (first 160 participants) plus 1,254 subjects from 6 global collaborators. Where available, HLA class I and class II types were obtained from metadata supplied by the sample provider rather than from assay-based typing.

The full study reports these points: Clinical and demographic metadata were provided uncurated, with the amount varying by source and participant.

The TCR originated in an older woman with COVID-19, enrolled during active disease. Sequencing input: peripheral blood. The chain is assembled from TRBV5-1 and TRBJ1-1, and perhaps TRBD1 as D gene, on 6 matching bases. The CDR3 reads as follows: CASSARGPIGTEAFF. The DNA reads as follows: TGCGCCAGCAGCGCCAGGGGACCCATCGGCACTGAAGCTTTCTTT.